A single sample gave rise to the 2 T cell receptor beta chains below, sequenced in a study of shared clonotypes between healthy human individuals. Some clones are missing from TCRdb's copy, which holds only in-frame ones; the method was immunoSEQ multiplex PCR. The repertoire holds about 1.5 million clones, with roughly 96% as singletons. Specimen: naive CD4+ T cells sorted from blood. The subset here: CD45RA+ positively selected. The source is a man aged 25-45 years in good health.

The rearrangement uses TRBV27 and TRBJ1-5; D not certain. The CDR3 loop spans 14 amino acids. The V end lost 2 bases, the J end lost 8 bases, and 13 bases lay between the germline ends. Germline V gene data show CDR1 as MNHEY and CDR2 as SMNVEV (reference sequence). The CDR3 nucleotides read TGTGCCAGCAGTTTACAAGTAGGGTTGGAGCCCCAGCATTTT. Residues: CASSLQVGLEPQHF.

This rearrangement joins TRBV18 to TRBJ2-7, with 8 bases that match TRBD1. Germline CDR1 reads KGHSH; CDR2 reads LQKENI. Germline trimming cut 3 bases from V and 5 bases from J; bases unmatched to any gene: 9. The CDR3 covers 15 residues. Here the CDR3 reads CASSPPAGGADEQYF. As DNA, the CDR3 is TGTGCCAGCTCACCCCCGGCAGGGGGCGCGGACGAGCAGTACTTC.